Included here is one T cell receptor (beta chain) sequence, with context. What it binds is unknown. The sample comes from a study of cytomegalovirus exposure and HLA in healthy donors. About the research overall: HLA-typed donors were the source of about 81 million unique TCRs held in an early data release. Study results and limitations: One cluster of highly shared sequence variants probably arose as a sequencing artifact. The classifier reportedly diagnosed cytomegalovirus status with high sensitivity and specificity. Most observed TCR sequences were rare, whereas some public TCRs were detected in many donors.

Germline CDR1 and CDR2: SGHNT and YENEEA. The CDR3 has 14 amino acids. V lost 5 bases and J lost 3, with 11 bases in between. PCR used 60 Vbeta primers and 13 Jbeta primers. Assay: immunoSEQ multiplex PCR; the TCRdb copy retains only in-frame clones and omits some. The table records some 130,000 clones, 65% to 70% of them present only once. The sequenced material came from PBMCs. V and J are TRBV11-3 and TRBJ1-3, with a weak D call TRBD1 (5 bases). This clonotype originated in a human donor in good health. The CDR3 is CASSDQGNGNTIYF. The CDR3 nucleotides are TGTGCCAGCAGCGACCAGGGTAATGGAAACACCATATATTTT. Complete variable domain (other parts from reference TRBV11-3 and TRBJ1-3): EAGVVQSPRYKIIEKKQPVAFWCNPISGHNTLYWYLQNLGQGPELLIRYENEEAVDDSQLPKDRFSAERLKGVDSTLKIQPAELGDSAVYLCASSDQGNGNTIYFGEGSWLTVV.